Presented here are 20 T cell receptor beta chains from one specimen sequenced in a study of blood T cell repertoires in COVID-19 (TCRdb year 2020). Receptors were amplified or captured by the immunoSEQ multiplex PCR assay. TCRdb holds this immuneACCESS table with in-frame rearrangements only. Some clones are missing; in checked studies, unresolved V genes explain under half, and the rest has no known cause. The sample table contains fewer than 250,000 clones; only one count was recorded for 84% of them. 3.2% of the sample is held by the ten biggest clonotypes. The source material was PBMCs or T cells enriched from blood (not recorded which). The receptors were sampled from a woman aged 25 to 39 who had been exposed to COVID-19.

This rearrangement joins TRBV5-1 to TRBJ1-1; D is uncertain. The CDR3 consists of 14 residues. Trimming cost V 0 bases and J 4 bases, with 10 bases left between them. Germline V gene lookup returns CDR1 SGHRS and CDR2 YFSETQ. The CDR3: CASSLDGLGTEAFF. The CDR3 region has the DNA TGCGCCAGCAGCTTGGACGGGTTGGGCACTGAAGCTTTCTTT.

The V and J genes are TRBV5-1 and TRBJ2-7; perhaps TRBD1 as D (6 bases). V lost 3 bases to trimming and J lost 3 bases, with 19 bases between them. CDR1 SGHRS and CDR2 YFSETQ come from the germline V gene. The CDR3 covers 16 residues. The CDR3, as DNA: TGCGCCAGCAGCTATCTCCACGCGTCGGACAGCTACGAGCAGTACTTC. As protein: CASSYLHASDSYEQYF.

This clone was counted between two and nine times. The V and J genes are TRBV21-1 and TRBJ1-5; the tabulated D call, TRBD1, remains unverified against the DNA. TRBV21-1 is labeled a pseudogene. The CDR3 loop spans 13 amino acids. Here the CDR3 DNA reads TGTGCCAGCAGCTTGACAGACAATCAGCCCCAGCATTTT. The encoded protein is CASSLTDNQPQHF.

Note on this clone: One junction end disagrees with the germline gene, perhaps due to a read error. J is TRBJ1-6 and V is TRBV2; D is unclear. This CDR3 has 17 residues. Germline V CDR1 and CDR2: SNHLY, FYNNEI. The CDR3 loop reads CASTLISLSSYISPLHF. CDR3 DNA sequence: TGTGCCAGCACCTTGATTTCCTTAAGCTCCTATATTTCACCCCTCCACTTT.

The chain is built from TRBV7-9 and TRBJ2-1; 10 bases agree with TRBD2. Germline V lookup: CDR1 SEHNR, CDR2 FQNEAQ (reference sequence). V shed 4 bases, J shed 1 base, and the junction held 10 bases outside the gene matches. The CDR3 is 18 amino acids. The CDR3 loop reads CASSWVFSGGLSYNEQFF. CDR3 in DNA: TGTGCCAGCAGCTGGGTTTTTAGCGGGGGGCTATCCTACAATGAGCAGTTCTTC.

The V and J genes are TRBV18 and TRBJ2-7; possible D gene TRBD1, 6 bases. Germline loops: CDR1 KGHSH, CDR2 LQKENI. Trimming pared 3 bases from V and 2 bases from J, leaving 11 bases between. This CDR3 is 14 amino acids long. CDR3 residues: CASSPVDSTYEQYF. The DNA of the CDR3 is TGTGCCAGCTCACCCGTGGACAGCACCTACGAGCAGTACTTC.

This chain links TRBV12-5 with TRBJ1-5; weak D call: TRBD1 (6 bases). The V and J ends lost 0 bases and 0 bases respectively, with 12 bases between them. Germline V lookup: CDR1 LGHNT, CDR2 FRNRAP. CDR3 length: 17 residues. CDR3 sequence (DNA): TGTGCTAGTGGTTTGGTACGGACAGACAATAGCAATCAGCCCCAGCATTTT. Amino acids: CASGLVRTDNSNQPQHF.

This CDR3 is CASGKRGGDTQYF. The CDR3 DNA reads as TGTGCCAGCGGAAAAAGGGGAGGGGATACGCAGTATTTT. The chain uses TRBV7-2 and TRBJ2-3; 7 bases are shared with TRBD2. Germline loops: CDR1 SGHTA, CDR2 FQGNSA. The length of the CDR3 is 13 residues. Losses at the gene ends were 8 bases for V and 6 bases for J; bases not matched to a gene: 8. The full variable domain, completed using reference TRBV7-2 and TRBJ2-3, is GAGVSQSPSNKVTEKGKDVELRCDPISGHTALYWYRQSLGQGLEFLIYFQGNSAPDKSGLPSDRFSAERTGGSVSTLTIQRTQQEDSAVYLCASGKRGGDTQYFGPGTRLTVL.

The genes are TRBV7-2 and TRBJ1-2, with 9 bases aligning to TRBD1. V was clipped by 3 bases and J by 7 bases; unmatched bases: 12. The germline gives CDR1 SGHTA, CDR2 FQGNSA. The CDR3 sequence is 16 residues long. The CDR3 DNA reads TGTGCCAGCAGCTTTACAGGGGGCGATCTTTTGGGTGGCTACACCTTC. Protein product: CASSFTGGDLLGGYTF.

This clone was observed once. The chain has TRBV19 and TRBJ1-2; weak D call: TRBD1 (6 bases). The CDR3 extends over 13 amino acids. Between the trimmed V and J ends, which lost 5 bases and 5 bases, there was a span of 12 bases. Germline V gives CDR1 LNHDA, CDR2 SQIVND (reference sequence). The CDR3 region has the DNA TGTGCCAGTAGTTTCGGACAGATTTATGGCTACACCTTC. Amino acid sequence: CASSFGQIYGYTF.

The chain is built from TRBV10-2 and TRBJ2-5; D unresolved. CDR3 length equals 14 residues. Germline CDR1 WSHSY, CDR2 SAAADI. The V and J ends lost 4 bases and 6 bases respectively, with 15 bases between them. For the CDR3, the DNA is TGCGCCAGCAGTGTGGGCAGAAGTCAGCAGACCCAGTACTTC. Protein: CASSVGRSQQTQYF.

The chain uses TRBV5-1 and TRBJ1-1, with a possible D match to TRBD1 (5 bases). Germline CDR1 is SGHRS and CDR2 is YFSETQ. CDR3 length equals 14 residues. Trimming removed 2 bases from V and 3 bases from J, with 11 bases in between. The CDR3 spells CASSLSTEYTEAFF. CDR3 DNA sequence: TGCGCCAGCAGCTTATCGACAGAGTACACTGAAGCTTTCTTT.

The chain is built from TRBV5-1 and TRBJ1-1; the match to TRBD1 covers 10 bases. V gave up 2 bases and J gave up 0 bases; unmatched junction bases: 13. The CDR3 is made up of 19 amino acids. The V gene's germline CDR1 is SGHRS and CDR2 YFSETQ. CDR3 in DNA: TGCGCCAGCAGCTTCCGGACAGGGGGATACGTGTCAGTGAACACTGAAGCTTTCTTT. This translates into CASSFRTGGYVSVNTEAFF.

The V and J genes are TRBV15 and TRBJ1-1; 8 nucleotides line up with TRBD1. V shed 1 base, J shed 4 bases, and the junction held 5 bases outside the gene matches. The germline V gene has CDR1 LNHNV and CDR2 YYDKDF (reference sequence). The CDR3 totals 15 residues. The CDR3 sequence is CATSRGGTGRTEAFF. The CDR3 DNA reads TGTGCCACCAGCAGAGGGGGGACAGGCCGCACTGAAGCTTTCTTT.

The chain links TRBV29-1 to TRBJ2-1; a possible D gene is TRBD2 (6 bases). V lost 2 bases and J lost 8, with 22 bases in between. Germline lookup yields CDR1 SQVTM and CDR2 ANQGSEA. The CDR3 runs 16 residues. CDR3 nucleotide sequence: TGCAGCGTTGAAAGTAAGGACTACTCTCGACGCGATGAGCAGTTCTTC. It codes for CSVESKDYSRRDEQFF.

This clone was picked up one time. V gene TRBV21-1 combines with J gene TRBJ1-3; the listed D gene, TRBD1, was not tested against the DNA. TRBV21-1 is given as a pseudogene. CDR3 length: 16 residues. The CDR3 reads CASSKAEGARGNTIYF. The CDR3 DNA is TGTGCCAGCAGCAAAGCGGAGGGGGCAAGAGGAAACACCATATATTTT.

This chain connects TRBV29-1 to TRBJ2-3, with 8 positions matching TRBD1. Trimming removed 7 bases from V and 2 bases from J; junction bases left unmatched: 5. From germline, CDR1 is SQVTM and CDR2 ANQGSEA. The CDR3 extends over 13 amino acids. This CDR3 reads CSAMTGDTDTQYF. CDR3 in DNA: TGCAGCGCCATGACAGGGGACACAGATACGCAGTATTTT.

Here the CDR3 DNA reads TGTGCCAGTAGTCCAATGCGGGGTTTGAACACTGAAGCTTTCTTT. Protein sequence: CASSPMRGLNTEAFF. The V and J genes are TRBV19 and TRBJ1-1; no clear D. The V gene lost 5 bases and the J gene lost 0 bases, with 13 bases spanning the gap. The CDR3 sequence is 15 residues long. Per germline, CDR1 LNHDA and CDR2 SQIVND (reference sequence).

The chain couples TRBV5-1 to TRBJ2-5; D might be TRBD2 (6 bases). Per germline, CDR1 SGHRS and CDR2 YFSETQ. Trimming cost V 2 bases and J 1 base, with 12 bases left between them. The CDR3 runs 15 residues. CDR3 bases: TGCGCCAGCAGCTTTGGGGGGAGTAGCCAAGAGACCCAGTACTTC. Its protein is CASSFGGSSQETQYF.

The genes are TRBV27 and TRBJ1-2, with 7 bases that match TRBD1. The CDR3 contains 14 residues. CDR1 and CDR2 (germline): MNHEY, SMNVEV (reference sequence). The junction had 11 bases not matched to a gene; V was cut back by 6 bases and J by 7 bases. As DNA, the CDR3 is TGTGCCAGCAGCCGACAGGGATTTAGGTTTGGCTACACCTTC. It is translated as CASSRQGFRFGYTF.